Listed below are T cell receptor beta chains from one sample, sequenced in a study of shared clonotypes between healthy human individuals. Data came from immunoSEQ multiplex PCR; TCRdb stores just in-frame clones and leaves some out. The sample includes about 2.4 million clones, 80% to 95% of them seen just once. Sequencing was performed on naive CD4+ T cells from PBMCs. These receptors came from a man aged 18 to 30 in good health. Some clones in this sample may be carry-over from other donors' samples. Both conserved end residues are part of each CDR3. A D gene is named only where the DNA matches it firmly. Clone sizes are given selectively: once, few, many, or a class where the clone is expanded.

D: .
V: TRBV10-3
J: TRBJ1-2
size: .
DNA: TGTGCCATCAGGGGTGGCTATGGCTACACCTTC
CDR3: CAIRGGYGYTF

D: TRBD2
V: TRBV19
J: TRBJ2-7
size: .
DNA: TGTGCCAGTAGTGTCCGACTAGCGGCGCTACGGGAGCAGTACTTC
CDR3: CASSVRLAALREQYF

D: .
V: TRBV7-2
J: TRBJ1-1
size: .
DNA: TGTGCCAGCAGCCTCGGACAGTTCGCCTCTGAAGCTTTCTTT
CDR3: CASSLGQFASEAFF

D: TRBD1
V: TRBV10-3
J: TRBJ1-2
size: once
DNA: TGTGCCATCAGTGAGGGGGACAGGGAACACAATGGCTACACCTTC
CDR3: CAISEGDREHNGYTF

D: .
V: TRBV5-1
J: TRBJ2-6
size: .
DNA: TGCGCCAGCAGCTTGGCCTATGGGGCCAACGTCCTGACTTTC
CDR3: CASSLAYGANVLTF

D: TRBD2
V: TRBV18
J: TRBJ2-7
size: .
DNA: TGTGCCAGCTCACCACCAGTGGGGAAAAGGCCGGGCGGGAGTAGGATCGAGCAGTACTTC
CDR3: CASSPPVGKRPGGSRIEQYF

D: .
V: TRBV6-1
J: TRBJ1-4
size: .
DNA: TGTGCCAGCAGCAAAACTGCAACTAATGAAAAACTGTTTTTT
CDR3: CASSKTATNEKLFF

D: .
V: TRBV28
J: TRBJ2-2
size: .
DNA: TGTGCCAGCAGTTTAGTGGGAACTGACACCGGGGAGCTGTTTTTT
CDR3: CASSLVGTDTGELFF

D: TRBD2
V: TRBV28
J: TRBJ2-7
size: .
DNA: TGTGCCAGCAGTTTGTGGGCGGGAGGGCCTGGAGACGAGCAGTACTTC
CDR3: CASSLWAGGPGDEQYF

D: .
V: TRBV9
J: TRBJ2-2
size: .
DNA: TGTGCCAGCAGCCCAATAGATCAGCCGGGTCCATTCCAGTCGTCTAGGGAGCTGTTTTTT
CDR3: CASSPIDQPGPFQSSRELFF

D: TRBD2
V: TRBV19
J: TRBJ2-1
size: .
DNA: TGTGCCAGTAGTATAGATCCGGCGGGAGCCTACAATGAGCAGTTCTTC
CDR3: CASSIDPAGAYNEQFF

D: TRBD2
V: TRBV19
J: TRBJ2-7
size: .
DNA: TGTGCCAGTAGTACCGGGACTAGCGGGAGAGGCGCTTTCTACGAGCAGTACTTC
CDR3: CASSTGTSGRGAFYEQYF

D: .
V: TRBV28
J: TRBJ1-2
size: .
DNA: TGTGCCAGCAGCCCTGCCAGCTTCTATGGCTACACCTTC
CDR3: CASSPASFYGYTF

D: .
V: TRBV18
J: TRBJ2-2
size: .
DNA: TGTGCCAGCTCAGGGGACCGGAGCACCGGGGAGCTGTTTTTT
CDR3: CASSGDRSTGELFF

D: .
V: TRBV28
J: TRBJ1-3
size: .
DNA: TGTGCCAGCAGTCGGACAGAGCTACTCTCTGGAAACACCATATATTTT
CDR3: CASSRTELLSGNTIYF

D: TRBD1
V: TRBV7-2
J: TRBJ2-1
size: .
DNA: TGTGCCAGCAGCGTCACAGGGGCCCACAATGAGCAGTTCTTC
CDR3: CASSVTGAHNEQFF

D: .
V: TRBV5-1
J: TRBJ2-7
size: .
DNA: TGCGCCAGCAGCCCTCCCAACGCTTACGAGCAGTACTTC
CDR3: CASSPPNAYEQYF

D: .
V: TRBV7-9
J: TRBJ1-2
size: .
DNA: TGTGCCAGCAGGCCTATGACGAGGGATGGCTACACCTTC
CDR3: CASRPMTRDGYTF

D: TRBD2
V: TRBV2
J: TRBJ2-1
size: .
DNA: TGTGCCAGCAGTTGGACTAGCGGGAGTAATAATGAGCAGTTCTTC
CDR3: CASSWTSGSNNEQFF

D: .
V: TRBV10-3
J: TRBJ2-5
size: .
DNA: TGTGCCATCAGTGAGGGGCTAGCTCCAGAGACCCAGTACTTC
CDR3: CAISEGLAPETQYF

D: .
V: TRBV5-1
J: TRBJ2-2
size: .
DNA: TGCGCCAGCACCATCTCCGCCGGGGAGCTGTTTTTT
CDR3: CASTISAGELFF

D: TRBD2
V: TRBV6-5
J: TRBJ2-1
size: .
DNA: TGTGCCAGCAGTTACGCACTAGCGGGAGGATTCAATGAGCAGTTCTTC
CDR3: CASSYALAGGFNEQFF

D: TRBD2
V: TRBV9
J: TRBJ2-1
size: .
DNA: TGTGCCAGCAGCATACTTAGCGGGAGCCACAATGAGCAGTTCTTC
CDR3: CASSILSGSHNEQFF

D: .
V: TRBV28
J: TRBJ1-2
size: .
DNA: TGTGCCAGCAGTTTATTTGTGGCAGGAGCTAACTATGGCTACACCTTC
CDR3: CASSLFVAGANYGYTF

D: TRBD1
V: TRBV29-1
J: TRBJ1-1
size: .
DNA: TGCAGCGTTGAAGGGACAGGGAGGAGGAACACTGAAGCTTTCTTT
CDR3: CSVEGTGRRNTEAFF

D: .
V: TRBV19
J: TRBJ1-3
size: .
DNA: TGTGCCAGTAGTATATGGGACTCTGGAAACACCATATATTTT
CDR3: CASSIWDSGNTIYF

D: TRBD2
V: TRBV5-4
J: TRBJ2-7
size: once
DNA: TGTGCCAGCAGCTTCCCGGGACTAGCGGGAGAGTCGGAGCAGTACTTC
CDR3: CASSFPGLAGESEQYF

D: .
V: TRBV6-6
J: TRBJ2-1
size: .
DNA: TGTGCCACGTGGGGTCGCCGGGGGTATGAGCAGTTCTTC
CDR3: CATWGRRGYEQFF